This T cell receptor (beta chain) derives from a study of radiation and T cells in renal cell carcinoma. Whole-study context: Nephrectomy followed 15 Gy stereotactic body radiation by 4 weeks.

The CDR3 totals 15 residues. Trimming shortened V by 1 base and J by 4 bases, and 11 bases separated the two germline ends. The V gene's germline CDR1 is SGHRS and CDR2 YFSETQ. Clones were read by immunoSEQ multiplex PCR, and TCRdb kept only the in-frame ones, dropping some. The top ten hold approximately 20% of the sample, which has approximately 150,000 clones, approximately 82% seen once. Time point of the sample: baseline pretreatment blood. Treatment indicated: 15 Gy SBRT to primary tumor, nephrectomy 4 weeks later. Blood was sampled at baseline, 2 weeks and 4 weeks after SBRT. The rearrangement links TRBV5-1 to TRBJ1-4; weak D call: TRBD1 (6 bases). The sample was blood, taken from a patient whose treatment included radiotherapy and nephrectomy. This TCR was sampled from a woman in her 50s with renal cell carcinoma. The CDR3 spells CASSLSQGSNEKLFF. In DNA, the CDR3 is TGCGCCAGCAGCTTGAGCCAGGGGAGTAATGAAAAACTGTTTTTT.